Below, 27 T cell receptor beta chains from the same sample are listed, as sequenced in a study of OX40 agonist ivuxolimab in advanced cancers. Method: immunoSEQ multiplex PCR; TCRdb's copy keeps in-frame clones and lacks some. The sample yields tens of thousands of clones, roughly 80% seen once. Specimen: CD4+ or CD8+ T cells sorted from blood, collected in a trial of the OX40 agonist ivuxolimab. These TCRs come from an adult with an advanced solid tumor such as melanoma, head and neck, liver or kidney cancer.

This chain uses TRBV27 with TRBJ2-7; D is possibly TRBD1 or TRBD2 (5 bases each). In germline, CDR1 is MNHEY, CDR2 SMNVEV (reference sequence). The germline V and J ends were trimmed by 7 bases and 2 bases, with 12 bases remaining between them. This CDR3 is built from 13 residues. This CDR3 reads CASKGWETYEQYF. The CDR3 region has the DNA TGTGCCAGCAAGGGGTGGGAGACCTACGAGCAGTACTTC.

The chain combines TRBV2 with TRBJ2-7; D unresolved. Germline lookup yields CDR1 SNHLY and CDR2 FYNNEI. This CDR3 comprises 10 residues. Trimming left V 5 bases short and J 5 bases short, with 4 bases between. The CDR3 sequence is CASSLNEQYF. Written as DNA, the CDR3 is TGTGCCAGCAGTCTGAACGAGCAGTACTTC.

V usage is TRBV29-1 and J usage is TRBJ2-7, with TRBD2 matching 9 bases. The germline gives CDR1 SQVTM, CDR2 ANQGSEA. The CDR3 has 13 residues. V gave up 5 bases and J gave up 4 bases; unmatched junction bases: 6. The CDR3 DNA is TGCAGCGTTACCGGGACTAGCCGGTACGAGCAGTACTTC. Protein sequence: CSVTGTSRYEQYF.

The chain is built from TRBV19 and TRBJ1-4, with a possible D match to TRBD1 (5 bases). The CDR3 sequence is 14 residues long. From germline, CDR1 is LNHDA and CDR2 SQIVND (reference sequence). The V and J ends lost 6 bases and 0 bases respectively, with 8 bases between them. CDR3 bases: TGTGCCAGTAGGACAGCCGCAACTAATGAAAAACTGTTTTTT. It specifies CASRTAATNEKLFF.

The rearrangement joins TRBV28 to TRBJ2-2, with 13 bases identical to TRBD2. The CDR3 runs to 17 residues. V trimming: 6 bases; J trimming: 6 bases; junction bases outside the gene matches: 10. Germline assignment: CDR1 MDHEN and CDR2 SYDVKM. CDR3 nucleotides: TGTGCCAGCAGCCTCCTTACTAGCGGGGGGGCCGCCGGGGAGCTGTTTTTT. It translates to CASSLLTSGGAAGELFF.

This clone was seen a few times. The chain has TRBV5-1 and TRBJ2-3; no clear D. The CDR3 has 13 residues. The germline V gene encodes CDR1 SGHRS and CDR2 YFSETQ. V lost 4 bases and J lost 5, with 11 bases in between. The CDR3 loop is CASSPPRGDTQYF. In nucleotides, the CDR3 is TGCGCCAGCAGCCCTCCGAGAGGAGATACGCAGTATTTT.

This clone was observed a handful of times. The chain links TRBV10-3 to TRBJ1-2; D is ambiguous. Trimming left V 9 bases short and J 4 bases short, with 12 bases between. Germline V lookup: CDR1 ENHRY, CDR2 SYGVKD. The CDR3 has 12 amino acids. CDR3 region: CAIFDGLYGYTF. CDR3 sequence (DNA): TGTGCCATTTTCGACGGCCTCTATGGCTACACCTTC.

This clone was found once. A junction end diverges from the germline sequence, so it may reflect a read error. This sequence joins TRBV19 and TRBJ2-7; no reliable D call. This CDR3 contains 13 residues. Germline lookup yields CDR1 LNHDA and CDR2 SQIVND (reference sequence). CDR3: CASSIGQVYEQYF. The CDR3 nucleotides are TGTGCCAGTAGCATAGGGCAGGTCTACGAGCAGTACTTC.

The rearrangement links TRBV30 to TRBJ2-7; D might be TRBD2 (6 bases). Trimming pared 3 bases from V and 3 bases from J, leaving 15 bases between. The CDR3 is 14 amino acids. Per the germline V gene, CDR1 is GTSNPN and CDR2 is SVGIG (reference sequence). CDR3 loop: CAWRTSGTGYEQYF. Here the CDR3 DNA reads TGTGCCTGGAGGACCTCGGGGACTGGCTACGAGCAGTACTTC.

The V gene is TRBV18, the J gene TRBJ2-1; TRBD2 agrees at 10 bases. Unmatched junction bases numbered 5, after V lost 5 bases and J lost 4 bases. The CDR3 has 15 residues. CDR1 and CDR2 (germline): KGHSH, LQKENI. The CDR3 loop reads CASSLAGGFYNEQFF. The CDR3 DNA follows: TGTGCCAGCTCATTAGCGGGGGGCTTTTACAATGAGCAGTTCTTC.

The chain combines TRBV9 with TRBJ1-2, with D tentatively TRBD1 (6 bases). The V gene's germline CDR1 is SGDLS and CDR2 YYNGEE. The CDR3 is made up of 16 amino acids. V lost 3 bases and J lost 5, with 20 bases in between. CDR3 loop: CASSAHNRVSNYGYTF. CDR3 DNA sequence: TGTGCCAGCAGCGCGCACAACAGGGTCTCCAATTATGGCTACACCTTC.

The chain is built from TRBV27 and TRBJ2-3; no clear D gene. Germline assignment: CDR1 MNHEY and CDR2 SMNVEV (reference sequence). The CDR3 loop spans 16 amino acids. V shed 2 bases and J shed 3 bases, with 15 bases lying between them. The CDR3 DNA is TGTGCCAGCAGTTTAGGCGTAGGCGCCCCAACAGATACGCAGTATTTT. This codes for CASSLGVGAPTDTQYF.

J is TRBJ2-3 and V is TRBV10-3; no definite D call. CDR1 and CDR2 (germline): ENHRY, SYGVKD. V was pared by 0 bases and J by 2 bases, with 3 bases between. The CDR3 runs to 13 residues. The CDR3 DNA is TGTGCCATCAGTGAGTCTAACACAGATACGCAGTATTTT. Amino acids: CAISESNTDTQYF.

This chain links TRBV9 with TRBJ2-3; 12 bases are shared with TRBD2. V lost 4 bases and J lost 7; bases outside the gene matches: 4. Germline V gene lookup returns CDR1 SGDLS and CDR2 YYNGEE. This CDR3 is built from 14 residues. The CDR3 protein is CASSSGLAGYTQYF. In DNA, the CDR3 is TGTGCCAGCAGCTCGGGACTAGCGGGCTATACGCAGTATTTT.

The rearrangement uses TRBV7-2 and TRBJ2-1, with 12 bases fitting TRBD1. CDR3 length: 16 amino acids. The V segment lost 1 base and the J segment 10 bases; nucleotides outside the gene matches: 8. In germline, CDR1 is SGHTA, CDR2 FQGNSA. CDR3 region: CASSLVGGTGGNEQFF. Written as DNA, the CDR3 is TGTGCCAGCAGCTTAGTTGGGGGGACAGGGGGCAACGAGCAGTTCTTC.

The count of this clone is one. The genes are TRBV9 and TRBJ2-1; D not resolved. CDR1 is SGDLS, CDR2 YYNGEE, per germline. The CDR3 covers 15 residues. V was trimmed by 0 bases and J by 6 bases, leaving 13 bases between them. The CDR3 nucleotides are TGTGCCAGCAGCGTAGGCGAAAGAGCAGTCAATGAGCAGTTCTTC. The encoded protein is CASSVGERAVNEQFF. Drawing the rest from reference TRBV9 and TRBJ2-1, the complete variable domain is DSGVTQTPKHLITATGQRVTLRCSPRSGDLSVYWYQQSLDQGLQFLIQYYNGEERAKGNILERFSAQQFPDLHSELNLSSLELGDSALYFCASSVGERAVNEQFFGPGTRLTVL.

A few counts support this clone. The V call is TRBV7-2, the J call TRBJ1-1; D unresolved. Trimming removed 4 bases from V and 1 base from J, with 7 bases in between. Germline V lookup: CDR1 SGHTA, CDR2 FQGNSA. This CDR3 region has 13 residues. The CDR3 nucleotides read TGTGCCAGCAGCTCAGGACGGAACACTGAAGCTTTCTTT. Residues: CASSSGRNTEAFF.

CDR3: CASSVGHSGPNEQFF. CDR3 DNA: TGTGCCAGCAGCGTAGGGCACAGCGGACCCAATGAGCAGTTCTTC. The rearrangement uses TRBV9 and TRBJ2-1, with D possibly TRBD2 on 5 matching bases. This CDR3 contains 15 residues. V lost 0 bases and J 6 bases, leaving 13 bases between the germline ends. Germline CDR1 reads SGDLS; CDR2 reads YYNGEE.

CDR3 DNA: TGCGCCAGCAGCTTTGGGGAGGCAAACACCATATATTTT. Protein: CASSFGEANTIYF. The rearrangement joins TRBV5-1 to TRBJ1-3, with unresolved D. The germline V gene has CDR1 SGHRS and CDR2 YFSETQ. CDR3 length: 13 residues. V lost 2 bases to trimming and J lost 6 bases, with 9 bases between them.

This clone was detected only once. The sample contains more than one DNA sequence encoding this CDR3. The chain employs TRBV6-5 and TRBJ2-7; 7 positions match TRBD1. In germline, CDR1 is MNHEY, CDR2 SVGAGI. J gave up 2 bases and V 0 bases, and 1 base lay outside the gene matches. This CDR3 region has 14 residues. The CDR3 is CASSYSQGAYEQYF. The CDR3 DNA reads as TGTGCCAGCAGTTACTCCCAGGGGGCCTACGAGCAGTACTTC.

The chain employs TRBV5-6 and TRBJ1-3; D is unclear. This CDR3 region has 16 residues. Per the germline V gene, CDR1 is SGHDT and CDR2 is YYEEEE. The V and J ends lost 2 bases and 0 bases respectively, with 12 bases between them. The DNA for the CDR3 is TGTGCCAGCAGCTTTCGAAGCCTCTACTCTGGAAACACCATATATTTT. Its protein product is CASSFRSLYSGNTIYF. Combining the CDR3 with reference TRBV5-6 and TRBJ1-3 gives the whole variable domain DAGVTQSPTHLIKTRGQQVTLRCSPKSGHDTVSWYQQALGQGPQFIFQYYEEEERQRGNFPDRFSGHQFPNYSSELNVNALLLGDSALYLCASSFRSLYSGNTIYFGEGSWLTVV.

The chain uses TRBV5-8 and TRBJ1-6; TRBD1 is a possible D gene (5 bases). Looked up from germline, CDR1 is SGHTS and CDR2 is YDEGEE. With 2 bases removed from V and 10 bases from J, the gap between germline ends came to 13 bases. There are 14 residues in the CDR3. CDR3 region: CASSLVSRDSPLHF. The CDR3 DNA sequence: TGTGCCAGCAGCTTAGTCAGCAGGGACTCACCCCTCCACTTT.

V is TRBV9 and J is TRBJ2-7; D is unresolved. Germline loops: CDR1 SGDLS, CDR2 YYNGEE. The CDR3 runs to 15 residues. V lost 0 bases and J lost 1, with 11 bases in between. The CDR3 sequence is CASSVAGVPSYEQYF. In DNA, the CDR3 is TGTGCCAGCAGCGTAGCAGGTGTACCTTCCTACGAGCAGTACTTC.

V usage is TRBV10-3 and J usage is TRBJ1-1; 7 bases agree with TRBD1. Germline lookup yields CDR1 ENHRY and CDR2 SYGVKD. J was trimmed by 2 bases and V by 10 bases; bases with no gene match: 10. The length of the CDR3 is 14 residues. This CDR3 is CATRQGWANTEAFF. In DNA form, the CDR3 reads TGTGCCACCCGACAGGGCTGGGCAAACACTGAAGCTTTCTTT.

This clone was recorded only once. The gene calls are TRBV6-6 and TRBJ2-7, with 10 positions matching TRBD1. V was pared by 7 bases and J by 6 bases, with 6 bases of the junction left unmatched. CDR3 size: 13 residues. Germline V gives CDR1 MNHNY, CDR2 SVGAGI (reference sequence). The CDR3 here is CASTDRGRAEQYF. For the CDR3, the DNA is TGTGCCAGCACCGACAGGGGGCGAGCCGAGCAGTACTTC.

This clone has only one observation. The chain uses TRBV6-5 and TRBJ1-3; D remains ambiguous. The CDR3 runs to 13 residues. Germline V CDR1 and CDR2: MNHEY, SVGAGI. Between the trimmed V and J ends, which lost 6 bases and 8 bases, there was a span of 14 bases. CDR3 in DNA: TGTGCCAGCAGGCGATATCTCGGGGACACCATATATTTT. This translates into CASRRYLGDTIYF.

This clone was observed a few times. The chain couples TRBV4-2 to TRBJ1-5, with 8 bases matching TRBD1. V dropped 0 bases and J dropped 4; count of bases not matched to a gene: 5. CDR3 length: 16 residues. Germline loops: CDR1 LGHNA, CDR2 YNFKEQ. CDR3 protein: CASSQDHTGGNQPQHF. DNA of the CDR3: TGTGCCAGCAGCCAAGATCACACAGGGGGGAATCAGCCCCAGCATTTT.